This TCR beta chain stems from a study of shared clonotypes between healthy human individuals. Trimming cost V 3 bases and J 0 bases, with 10 bases left between them. Germline values: CDR1 MNHNS, CDR2 SASEGT. There are 15 residues in the CDR3. The data were produced by immunoSEQ multiplex PCR, yet TCRdb's version contains in-frame clones alone and is incomplete. The table includes over 100,000 clones, about 63% detected once. CD45RO+ cells and CCR7-negative CD45RA+ TemRA cells were combined as CD8 memory. Study-level results: Sequencing depth was predicted to influence how clonotypes are shared among donors.

A note on this clone: What it recognizes is unknown.

The clonotype comes from a woman under 40 in good health. The chain joins TRBV6-1 to TRBJ2-3; TRBD2 is a possible D gene (5 bases). Sample: memory CD8+ T cells sorted from blood. Subset here: CD45RO+ cells pooled with CCR7-negative TemRA cells. DNA of the CDR3: TGTGCCAGCAGTGACTCCCCGGGGAGCACAGATACGCAGTATTTT. This translates into CASSDSPGSTDTQYF.